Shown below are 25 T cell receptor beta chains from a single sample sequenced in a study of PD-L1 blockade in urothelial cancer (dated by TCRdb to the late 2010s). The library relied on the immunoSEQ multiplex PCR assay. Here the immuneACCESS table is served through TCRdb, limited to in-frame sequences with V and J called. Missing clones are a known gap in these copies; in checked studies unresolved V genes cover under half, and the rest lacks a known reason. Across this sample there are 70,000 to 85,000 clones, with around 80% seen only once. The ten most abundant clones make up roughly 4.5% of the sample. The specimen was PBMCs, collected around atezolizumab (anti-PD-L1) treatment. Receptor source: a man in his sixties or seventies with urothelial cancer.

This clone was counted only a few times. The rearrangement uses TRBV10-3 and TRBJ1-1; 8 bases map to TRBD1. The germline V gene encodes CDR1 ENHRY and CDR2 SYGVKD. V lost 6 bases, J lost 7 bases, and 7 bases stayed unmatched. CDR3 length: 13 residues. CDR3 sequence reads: CAIRADRVGEAFF. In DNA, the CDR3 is TGTGCCATCAGAGCGGACAGGGTGGGTGAAGCTTTCTTT.

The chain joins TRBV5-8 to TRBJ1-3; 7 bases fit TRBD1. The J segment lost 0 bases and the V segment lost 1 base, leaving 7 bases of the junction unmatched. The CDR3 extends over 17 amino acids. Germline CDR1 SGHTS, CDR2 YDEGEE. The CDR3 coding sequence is TGTGCCAGCAGCTTGAGTAACAGGGGCCTCTCTGGAAACACCATATATTTT. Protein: CASSLSNRGLSGNTIYF.

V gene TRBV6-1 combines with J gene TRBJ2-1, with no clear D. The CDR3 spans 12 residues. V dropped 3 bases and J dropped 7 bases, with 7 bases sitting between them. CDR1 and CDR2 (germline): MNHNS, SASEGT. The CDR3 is CASSDPQNEQFF. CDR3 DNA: TGTGCCAGCAGTGACCCCCAGAATGAGCAGTTCTTC.

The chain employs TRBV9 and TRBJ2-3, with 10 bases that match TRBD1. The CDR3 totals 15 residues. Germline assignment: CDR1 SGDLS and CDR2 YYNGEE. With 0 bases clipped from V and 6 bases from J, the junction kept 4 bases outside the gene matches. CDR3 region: CASSVGQGAWDTQYF. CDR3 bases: TGTGCCAGCAGCGTAGGACAGGGGGCATGGGATACGCAGTATTTT.

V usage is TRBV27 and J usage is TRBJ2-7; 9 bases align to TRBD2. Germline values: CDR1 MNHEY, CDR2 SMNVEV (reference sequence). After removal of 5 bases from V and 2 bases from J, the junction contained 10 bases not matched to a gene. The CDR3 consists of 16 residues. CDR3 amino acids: CASSTLQAGGPYEQYF. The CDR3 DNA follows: TGTGCCAGCAGTACCCTCCAAGCGGGAGGCCCCTACGAGCAGTACTTC.

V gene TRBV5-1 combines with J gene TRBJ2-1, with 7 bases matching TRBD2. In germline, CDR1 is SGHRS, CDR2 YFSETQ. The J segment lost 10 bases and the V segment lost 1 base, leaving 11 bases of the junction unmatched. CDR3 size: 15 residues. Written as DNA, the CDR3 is TGCGCCAGCAGCTTGATGGGGGGGACTCCAGGGGAGCAGTTCTTC. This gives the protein CASSLMGGTPGEQFF.

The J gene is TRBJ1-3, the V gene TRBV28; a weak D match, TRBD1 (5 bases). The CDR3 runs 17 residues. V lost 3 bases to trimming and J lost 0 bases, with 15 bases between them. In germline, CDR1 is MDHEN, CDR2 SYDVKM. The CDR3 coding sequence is TGTGCCAGCAGTTTGTACCAGGGAATGATCTCTGGAAACACCATATATTTT. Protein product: CASSLYQGMISGNTIYF.

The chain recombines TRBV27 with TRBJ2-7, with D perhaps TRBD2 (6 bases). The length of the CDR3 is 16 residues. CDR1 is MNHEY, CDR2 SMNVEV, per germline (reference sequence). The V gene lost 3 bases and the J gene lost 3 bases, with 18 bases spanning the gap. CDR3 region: CASSFHNSGEHYEQYF. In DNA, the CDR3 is TGTGCCAGCAGTTTTCACAACTCGGGGGAACACTACGAGCAGTACTTC.

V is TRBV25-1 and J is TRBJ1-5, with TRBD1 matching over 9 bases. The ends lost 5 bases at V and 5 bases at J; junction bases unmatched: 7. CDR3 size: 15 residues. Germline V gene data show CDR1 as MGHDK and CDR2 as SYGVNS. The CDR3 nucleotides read TGTGCCAGCAGTCCTGGGGGGACAGGGTATCAGCCCCAGCATTTT. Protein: CASSPGGTGYQPQHF.

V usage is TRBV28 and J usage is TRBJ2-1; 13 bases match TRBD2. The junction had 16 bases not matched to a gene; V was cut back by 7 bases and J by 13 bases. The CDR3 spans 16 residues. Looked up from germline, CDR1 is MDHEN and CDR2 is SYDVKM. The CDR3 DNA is TGTGCCAGCACCATTCCCGGGACTAGCGGGATGGCTTATCAGTTCTTC. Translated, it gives CASTIPGTSGMAYQFF. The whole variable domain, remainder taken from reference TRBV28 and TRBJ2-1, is DVKVTQSSRYLVKRTGEKVFLECVQDMDHENMFWYRQDPGLGLRLIYFSYDVKMKEKGDIPEGYSVSREKKERFSLILESASTNQTSMYLCASTIPGTSGMAYQFFGPGTRLTVL.

CDR3 coding DNA: TGTGCCAGCAGCTTAGTTGCGATTGACTACAATGAGCAGTTCTTC. Its translation is CASSLVAIDYNEQFF. This chain joins TRBV7-9 and TRBJ2-1, with D unclear. V was shortened by 1 base and J by 3 bases, with 10 bases between the two germline ends. Germline CDR1 reads SEHNR; CDR2 reads FQNEAQ (reference sequence). The CDR3 extends over 15 amino acids.

DNA for the CDR3: TGTGCCAGCAGCTTAGCGGAGGCGTTGGGGACCCAGTACTTC. It codes for CASSLAEALGTQYF. The V and J genes are TRBV7-8 and TRBJ2-5; maybe TRBD2 (5 bases). This CDR3 region has 14 residues. Germline V lookup: CDR1 SGHVS, CDR2 FQNEAQ. V shed 0 bases and J shed 7 bases, with 12 bases lying between them.

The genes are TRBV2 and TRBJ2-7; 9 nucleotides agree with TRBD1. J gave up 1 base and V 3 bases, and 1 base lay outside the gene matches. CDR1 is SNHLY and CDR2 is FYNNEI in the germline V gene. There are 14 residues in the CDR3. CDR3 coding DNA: TGTGCCAGCAGTGACGGGACAGGGTCCTACGAGCAGTACTTC. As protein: CASSDGTGSYEQYF.

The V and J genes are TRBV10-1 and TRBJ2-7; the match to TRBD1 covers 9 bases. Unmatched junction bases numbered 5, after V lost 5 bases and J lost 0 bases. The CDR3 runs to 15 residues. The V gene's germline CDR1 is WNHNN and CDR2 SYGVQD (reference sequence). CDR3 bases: TGCGCCAGCAGTAACAGGGGGCTCGGCTCCTACGAGCAGTACTTC. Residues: CASSNRGLGSYEQYF.

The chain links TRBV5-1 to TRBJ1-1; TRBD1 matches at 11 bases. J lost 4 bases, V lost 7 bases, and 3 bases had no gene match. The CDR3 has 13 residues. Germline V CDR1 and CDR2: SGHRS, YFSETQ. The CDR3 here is CASSGTGGTEAFF. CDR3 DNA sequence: TGCGCCAGCTCCGGGACAGGGGGCACTGAAGCTTTCTTT.

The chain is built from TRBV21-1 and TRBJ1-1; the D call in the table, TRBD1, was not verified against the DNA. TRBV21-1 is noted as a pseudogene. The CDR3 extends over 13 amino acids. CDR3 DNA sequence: TGTGCCAGCAGCCGGGACAGGGCTTTAGAAGCTTTCTTT. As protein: CASSRDRALEAFF.

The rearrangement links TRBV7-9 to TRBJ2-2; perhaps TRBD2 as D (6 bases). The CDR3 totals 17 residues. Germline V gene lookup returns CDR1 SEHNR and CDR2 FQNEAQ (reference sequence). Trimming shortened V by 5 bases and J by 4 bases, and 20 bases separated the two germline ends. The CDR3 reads CASSPSASDYSTGELFF. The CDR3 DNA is TGTGCCAGCAGCCCTAGCGCCAGTGACTACAGCACCGGGGAGCTGTTTTTT.

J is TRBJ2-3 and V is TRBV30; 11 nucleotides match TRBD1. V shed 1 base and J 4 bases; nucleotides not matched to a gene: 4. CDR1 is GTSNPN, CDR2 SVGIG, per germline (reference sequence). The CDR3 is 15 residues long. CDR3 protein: CAWSGLGQGADTQYF. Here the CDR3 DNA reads TGTGCCTGGAGTGGCCTGGGACAGGGGGCAGATACGCAGTATTTT. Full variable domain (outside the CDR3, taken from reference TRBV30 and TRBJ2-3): SQTIHQWPATLVQPVGSPLSLECTVEGTSNPNLYWYRQAAGRGLQLLFYSVGIGQISSEVPQNLSASRPQDRQFILSSKKLLLSDSGFYLCAWSGLGQGADTQYFGPGTRLTVL.

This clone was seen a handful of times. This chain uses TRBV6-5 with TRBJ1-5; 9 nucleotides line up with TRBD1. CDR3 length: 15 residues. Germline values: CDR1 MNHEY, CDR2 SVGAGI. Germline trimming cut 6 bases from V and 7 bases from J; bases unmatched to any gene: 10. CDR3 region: CASSLGQGGRQPQHF. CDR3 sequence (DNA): TGTGCCAGCAGCCTGGGACAGGGCGGGAGACAGCCCCAGCATTTT.

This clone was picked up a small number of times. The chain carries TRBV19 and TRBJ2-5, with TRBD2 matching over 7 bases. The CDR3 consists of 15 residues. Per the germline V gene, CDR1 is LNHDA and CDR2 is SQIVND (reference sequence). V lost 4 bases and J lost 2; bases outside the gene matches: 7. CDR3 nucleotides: TGTGCCAGTAGTAAGGGGACTACCACACAAGAGACCCAGTACTTC. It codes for CASSKGTTTQETQYF. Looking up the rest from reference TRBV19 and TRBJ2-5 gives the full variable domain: DGGITQSPKYLFRKEGQNVTLSCEQNLNHDAMYWYRQDPGQGLRLIYYSQIVNDFQKGDIAEGYSVSREKKESFPLTVTSAQKNPTAFYLCASSKGTTTQETQYFGPGTRLLVL.

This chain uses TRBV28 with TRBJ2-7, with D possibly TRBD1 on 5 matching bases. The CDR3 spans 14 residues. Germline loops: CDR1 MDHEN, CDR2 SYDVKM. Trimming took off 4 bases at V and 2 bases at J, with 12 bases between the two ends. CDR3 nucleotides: TGTGCCAGCAGTTCTCTTAGGGGCCCCTACGAGCAGTACTTC. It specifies CASSSLRGPYEQYF.

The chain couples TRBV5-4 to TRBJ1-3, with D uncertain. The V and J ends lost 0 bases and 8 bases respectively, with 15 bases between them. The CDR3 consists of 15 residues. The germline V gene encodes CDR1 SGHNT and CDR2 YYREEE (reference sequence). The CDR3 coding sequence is TGTGCCAGCAGCTTGGCCGGGGTTAATTTAGACACCATATATTTT. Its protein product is CASSLAGVNLDTIYF. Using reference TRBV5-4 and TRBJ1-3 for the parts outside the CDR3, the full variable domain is ETGVTQSPTHLIKTRGQQVTLRCSSQSGHNTVSWYQQALGQGPQFIFQYYREEENGRGNFPPRFSGLQFPNYSSELNVNALELDDSALYLCASSLAGVNLDTIYFGEGSWLTVV.

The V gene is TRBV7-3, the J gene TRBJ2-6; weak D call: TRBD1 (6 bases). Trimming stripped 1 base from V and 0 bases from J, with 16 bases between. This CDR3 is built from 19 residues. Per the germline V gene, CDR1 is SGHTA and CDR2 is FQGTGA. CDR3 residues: CASSLKGGPLISGANVLTF. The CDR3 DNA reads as TGTGCCAGCAGCTTAAAAGGGGGTCCCCTAATCTCTGGGGCCAACGTCCTGACTTTC.

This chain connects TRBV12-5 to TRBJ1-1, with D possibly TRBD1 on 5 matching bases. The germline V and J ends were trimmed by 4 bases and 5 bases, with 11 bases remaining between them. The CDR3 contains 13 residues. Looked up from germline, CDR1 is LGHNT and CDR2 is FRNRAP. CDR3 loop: CASGSAGPTEAFF. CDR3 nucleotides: TGTGCTAGTGGTTCCGCAGGGCCGACTGAAGCTTTCTTT.

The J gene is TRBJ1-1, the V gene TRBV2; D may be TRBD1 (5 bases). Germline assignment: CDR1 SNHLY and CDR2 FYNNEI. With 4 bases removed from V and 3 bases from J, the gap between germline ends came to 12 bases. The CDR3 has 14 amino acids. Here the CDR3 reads CASSVWGGDTEAFF. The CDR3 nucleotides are TGTGCCAGCAGTGTTTGGGGAGGGGACACTGAAGCTTTCTTT.